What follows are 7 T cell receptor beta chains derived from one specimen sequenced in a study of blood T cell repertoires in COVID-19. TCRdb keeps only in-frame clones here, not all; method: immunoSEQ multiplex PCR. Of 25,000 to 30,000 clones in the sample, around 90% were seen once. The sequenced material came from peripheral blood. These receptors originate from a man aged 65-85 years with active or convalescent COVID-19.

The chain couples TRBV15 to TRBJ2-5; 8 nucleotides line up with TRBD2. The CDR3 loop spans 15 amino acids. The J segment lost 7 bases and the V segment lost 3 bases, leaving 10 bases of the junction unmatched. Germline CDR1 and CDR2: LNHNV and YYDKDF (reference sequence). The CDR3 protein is CATSSTTSVYTTQYF. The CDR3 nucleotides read TGTGCCACCAGCAGCACGACTAGCGTCTATACGACCCAGTACTTC.

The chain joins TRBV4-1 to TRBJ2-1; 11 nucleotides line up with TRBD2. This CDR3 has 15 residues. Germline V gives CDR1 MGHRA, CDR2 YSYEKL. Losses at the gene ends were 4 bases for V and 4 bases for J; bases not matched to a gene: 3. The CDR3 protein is CASSLLAGGYNEQFF. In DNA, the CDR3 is TGCGCCAGCAGCCTCTTAGCGGGAGGGTACAATGAGCAGTTCTTC.

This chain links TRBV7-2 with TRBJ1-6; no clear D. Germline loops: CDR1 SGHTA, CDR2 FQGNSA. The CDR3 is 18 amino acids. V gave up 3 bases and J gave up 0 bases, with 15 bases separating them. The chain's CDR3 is CASSFLDPRSSYNSPLHF. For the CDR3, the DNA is TGTGCCAGCAGCTTCCTAGACCCAAGGAGCTCCTATAATTCACCCCTCCACTTT. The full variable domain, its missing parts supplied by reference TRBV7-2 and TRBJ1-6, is GAGVSQSPSNKVTEKGKDVELRCDPISGHTALYWYRQSLGQGLEFLIYFQGNSAPDKSGLPSDRFSAERTGGSVSTLTIQRTQQEDSAVYLCASSFLDPRSSYNSPLHFGNGTRLTVT.

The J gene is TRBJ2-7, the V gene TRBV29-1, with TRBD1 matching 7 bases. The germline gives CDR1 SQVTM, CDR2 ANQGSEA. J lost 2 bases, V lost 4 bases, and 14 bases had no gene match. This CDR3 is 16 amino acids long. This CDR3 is CSVGGLVKGAPYEQYF. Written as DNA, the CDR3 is TGCAGCGTTGGGGGCCTGGTCAAGGGGGCTCCCTACGAGCAGTACTTC.

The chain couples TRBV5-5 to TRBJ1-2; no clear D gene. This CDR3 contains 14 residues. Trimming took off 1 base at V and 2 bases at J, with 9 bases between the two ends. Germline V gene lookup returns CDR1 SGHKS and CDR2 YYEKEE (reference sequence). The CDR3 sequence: CASSLSWANYGYTF. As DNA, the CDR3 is TGTGCCAGCAGCTTGAGTTGGGCCAACTATGGCTACACCTTC.

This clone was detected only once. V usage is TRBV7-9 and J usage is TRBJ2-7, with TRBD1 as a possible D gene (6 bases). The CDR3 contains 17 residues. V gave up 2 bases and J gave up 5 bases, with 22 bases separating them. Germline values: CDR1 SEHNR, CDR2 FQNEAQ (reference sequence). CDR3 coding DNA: TGTGCCAGCAGCTTAACCCCACGTGGCAGGGGAGCCCACGAGCAGTACTTC. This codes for CASSLTPRGRGAHEQYF.

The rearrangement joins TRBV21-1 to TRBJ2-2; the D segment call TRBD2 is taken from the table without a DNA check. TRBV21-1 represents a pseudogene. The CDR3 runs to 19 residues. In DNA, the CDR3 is TGTGCCAGCAGCCCAGGGGGACTAGCGGGGGAGACAAGGACCGGGGAGCTGTTTTTT. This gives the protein CASSPGGLAGETRTGELFF.